This TCR beta chain derives from a study of CD8 T cells in Susac syndrome. On the study more broadly: Blood was drawn from patients with Susac syndrome. At that point, they were therapy-naive, on corticosteroids, or on intravenous immunoglobulin alone.

Reverse transcription of 0.5 to 1 ug RNA was carried out with random hexamers. An immunoSEQ multiplex PCR generated amplified TCR beta CDR3 products spanning 54 Vbeta and 13 Jbeta. From the immunoSEQ multiplex PCR reads, TCRdb called clonotypes with MiXCR, one entry per CDR3 protein. The sample includes more than 200,000 distinct CDR3 sequences, about 95% seen only once; the top ten take about 0.15%. There are 16 residues in the CDR3. Germline-derived CDR1 and CDR2 are SGDLS and YYNGEE. Trimming cost V 0 bases and J 0 bases; bases outside gene matches: 2. The sequence was obtained from a human donor with Susac syndrome. The V call is TRBV9, the J call TRBJ1-1, with TRBD1 matching over 10 bases. Input material: CD4+ T cells from PBMCs. In nucleotides, the CDR3 is TGTGCCAGCAGCGTAGGGGACAGGGGAGTGAACACTGAAGCTTTCTTT. Amino acids: CASSVGDRGVNTEAFF.